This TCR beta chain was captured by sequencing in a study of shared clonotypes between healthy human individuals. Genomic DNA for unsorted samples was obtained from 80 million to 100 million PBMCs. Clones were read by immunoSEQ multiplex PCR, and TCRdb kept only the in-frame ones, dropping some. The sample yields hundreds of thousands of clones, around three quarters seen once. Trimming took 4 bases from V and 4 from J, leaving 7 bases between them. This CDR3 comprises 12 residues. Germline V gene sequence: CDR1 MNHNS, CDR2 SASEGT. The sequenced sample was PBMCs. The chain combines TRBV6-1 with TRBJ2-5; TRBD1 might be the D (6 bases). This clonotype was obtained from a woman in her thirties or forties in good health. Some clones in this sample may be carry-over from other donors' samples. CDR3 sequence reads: CASSVGAETQYF. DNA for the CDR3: TGTGCCAGCAGTGTGGGGGCAGAGACCCAGTACTTC.